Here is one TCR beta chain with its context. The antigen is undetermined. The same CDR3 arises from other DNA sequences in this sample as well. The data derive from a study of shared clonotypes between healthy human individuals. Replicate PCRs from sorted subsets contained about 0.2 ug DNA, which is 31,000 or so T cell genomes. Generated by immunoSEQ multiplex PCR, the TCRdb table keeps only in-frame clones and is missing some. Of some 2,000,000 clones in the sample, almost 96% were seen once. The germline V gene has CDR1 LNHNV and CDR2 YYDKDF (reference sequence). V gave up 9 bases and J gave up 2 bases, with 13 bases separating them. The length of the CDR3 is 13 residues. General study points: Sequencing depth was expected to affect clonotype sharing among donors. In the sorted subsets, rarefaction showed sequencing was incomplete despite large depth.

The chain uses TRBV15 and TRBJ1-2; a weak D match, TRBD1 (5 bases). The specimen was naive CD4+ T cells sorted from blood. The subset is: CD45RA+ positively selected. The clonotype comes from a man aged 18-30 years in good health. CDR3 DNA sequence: TGTGCCACTAGCCGGGACTCCAACTATGGCTACACCTTC. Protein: CATSRDSNYGYTF.